A selection of T cell receptor beta chains follows, all from one sample in a study of Ad26.COV2.S vaccination and SARS-CoV-2 variants. Using immunoSEQ multiplex PCR, the repertoire was profiled, and TCRdb retains in-frame clones only, with some absent. The repertoire holds hundreds of thousands of clones, with about 88% as singletons. The input for sequencing was peripheral blood, taken in a trial of Ad26.COV2.S vaccine versus placebo. These receptors came from a person between 18 and 59 years old who received the Ad26.COV2.S COVID-19 vaccine or a placebo. Each CDR3 is given without its conserved first and last residue. A D gene is named only where the DNA matches it firmly.

V gene | D gene | CDR3 protein
TRBV11-2 | NA | ASSLDRGTEAF
TRBV6-6 | NA | ASRRRTEAF
TRBV16 | TRBD1 | ASSRDRGSGNTIY
TRBV6-5 | NA | ASSPPWGGATEAF
TRBV7-9 | NA | ASSQTGGSNTEAF
TRBV30 | NA | ALDRTAGYSDTQY
TRBV28 | NA | ATGSYEQY
TRBV4-3 | TRBD2 | ASSQVRGVSYEQY
TRBV4-3 | TRBD2 | ASSRGLAANNEQF
TRBV19 | TRBD1 | ASSIVRDRGLPGNTIY
TRBV27 | NA | ASSSQNSYEQY
TRBV7-8 | NA | ASSSPQRTNTEAF
TRBV4-2 | TRBD2 | ASSQNFASGTQY
TRBV29-1 | TRBD2 | SATSGAHNEQF
TRBV19 | TRBD2 | ASSIDHSGGAPGELF
TRBV11-2 | NA | ASSLVGGSSYEQY
TRBV5-1 | NA | ASSYGTANTEAF
TRBV28 | TRBD2 | ASNGLAGNTGELF
TRBV3-1/TRBV3-2 | TRBD1 | ASSLQGANTEAF
TRBV7-9 | NA | ASSSSLGYTDTQY
TRBV6-2/TRBV6-3 | NA | ASSSPSWTANTEAF
TRBV24-1 | NA | ATSDSDRAYGYT
TRBV7-3 | NA | ASSQQTRVRLTEAF
TRBV12-5 | NA | ASGLDDGRWPQH
TRBV6-5 | NA | ASSPTLNTGELF
TRBV5-6 | TRBD1 | ASSFLGQGFGEQY
TRBV29-1 | NA | SVEGGVDEAF